The 30 T cell receptor beta chains listed next were all sequenced from one sample in a study of blood T cell repertoires in COVID-19 (TCRdb year 2020). Libraries were prepared through the immunoSEQ multiplex PCR assay. The source is immuneACCESS, and TCRdb retained only in-frame sequences with V and J called. Part of the clones is not carried over; for the studies checked, unresolved V genes explain less than half of this, and the remainder is unexplained. The sample includes tens of thousands of clones, with 65% to 85% observed a single time. About 3.9% of the sample goes to the ten largest clones. The sample taken for sequencing was peripheral blood. The source of these receptors is a woman in her fifties or sixties with acute or convalescent COVID-19.

The rearrangement joins TRBV30 to TRBJ2-1; D unclear. CDR3 length: 11 amino acids. Trimming cost V 3 bases and J 7 bases, with 7 bases left between them. Germline V lookup: CDR1 GTSNPN, CDR2 SVGIG (reference sequence). The CDR3 coding sequence is TGTGCCTGGAGGAAGACAAATGAGCAGTTCTTC. This codes for CAWRKTNEQFF.

The chain joins TRBV19 to TRBJ1-5, with 7 nucleotides matching TRBD1. CDR3 length: 14 amino acids. The J segment lost 6 bases and the V segment lost 3 bases, leaving 5 bases of the junction unmatched. CDR1 LNHDA and CDR2 SQIVND come from the germline V gene (reference sequence). The CDR3 nucleotides are TGTGCCAGTAGTATCAAGACAGGGCCTCAGCCCCAGCATTTT. This codes for CASSIKTGPQPQHF.

The rearrangement joins TRBV19 to TRBJ2-1; 15 bases agree with TRBD2. The ends lost 6 bases at V and 3 bases at J; junction bases unmatched: 6. Germline CDR1 reads LNHDA; CDR2 reads SQIVND (reference sequence). CDR3 size: 17 residues. The CDR3, as DNA: TGTGCCAGTAGCCCAGGACTAGCGGGAGGGTACTACAATGAGCAGTTCTTC. Translating gives CASSPGLAGGYYNEQFF.

V gene TRBV9 combines with J gene TRBJ2-5; 7 bases line up with TRBD1. Looked up from germline, CDR1 is SGDLS and CDR2 is YYNGEE. This CDR3 comprises 15 residues. Trimming removed 3 bases from V and 5 bases from J; junction bases left unmatched: 10. This chain's CDR3 is CASSDEDRWGETQYF. The CDR3 nucleotides are TGTGCCAGCAGCGACGAGGACAGGTGGGGGGAGACCCAGTACTTC.

The gene calls are TRBV6-1 and TRBJ2-1; D unclear. Germline lookup yields CDR1 MNHNS and CDR2 SASEGT. This CDR3 comprises 13 residues. Trimming stripped 3 bases from V and 12 bases from J, with 15 bases between. The CDR3 DNA follows: TGTGCCAGCAGTGAGTCCTATTCCATTGGGCAGTTCTTC. Its translation is CASSESYSIGQFF.

The chain couples TRBV11-1 to TRBJ2-2; D remains unclear. V lost 5 bases to trimming and J lost 4 bases, with 17 bases between them. Germline V gene lookup returns CDR1 SGHAT and CDR2 FQDESV (reference sequence). The CDR3 contains 16 residues. CDR3 DNA sequence: TGTGCCAGCAGCCTCCTTTCCCGGCGGAGCACCGGGGAGCTGTTTTTT. Translating gives CASSLLSRRSTGELFF.

This chain joins TRBV6-5 and TRBJ1-1; 7 nucleotides align to TRBD1. CDR1 and CDR2 (germline): MNHEY, SVGAGI. V trimming: 7 bases; J trimming: 1 base; junction bases outside the gene matches: 6. The CDR3 consists of 14 residues. CDR3 nucleotides: TGTGCCAGCATTCGAAGGACAGGGAACACTGAAGCTTTCTTT. As protein: CASIRRTGNTEAFF.

The chain is built from TRBV9 and TRBJ1-6, with 7 nucleotides matching TRBD1. CDR3 length equals 15 residues. J was trimmed by 6 bases and V by 4 bases; bases with no gene match: 7. CDR1 and CDR2 (germline): SGDLS, YYNGEE. The CDR3: CASSSGGSLNSPLHF. CDR3 coding DNA: TGTGCCAGCAGCTCAGGGGGGAGCCTTAATTCACCCCTCCACTTT.

The chain carries TRBV5-1 and TRBJ2-3, with TRBD2 identical over 10 bases. The germline CDR1 and CDR2 sequences are SGHRS and YFSETQ. J lost 2 bases, V lost 2 bases, and 5 bases had no gene match. The CDR3 consists of 16 residues. The CDR3 DNA reads TGCGCCAGCAGCTTTGGACTAGCGGATTTCACAGATACGCAGTATTTT. Translating it yields CASSFGLADFTDTQYF.

This clone was counted a single time. V usage is TRBV6-1 and J usage is TRBJ1-5; D gene uncertain. The CDR3 contains 16 residues. V was cut by 0 bases and J by 6 bases, with 15 bases left in between. The V gene's germline CDR1 is MNHNS and CDR2 SASEGT. CDR3 in amino acids: CASSEAVGRVRQPQHF. The CDR3 DNA reads TGTGCCAGCAGTGAAGCGGTCGGGAGAGTTCGTCAGCCCCAGCATTTT.

Here the CDR3 reads CASSPADRGNGYTF. In nucleotides, the CDR3 is TGTGCCAGCAGCCCAGCGGACAGGGGGAATGGCTACACCTTC. This chain joins TRBV5-4 and TRBJ1-2; 10 nucleotides agree with TRBD1. The trim removed 4 bases at V and 6 bases at J, leaving 6 bases unmatched. From germline, CDR1 is SGHNT and CDR2 YYREEE (reference sequence). This CDR3 spans 14 amino acids.

The chain recombines TRBV30 with TRBJ2-1; 15 nucleotides align to TRBD2. The V segment lost 3 bases and the J segment 9 bases; nucleotides outside the gene matches: 0. CDR1 is GTSNPN and CDR2 is SVGIG in the germline V gene (reference sequence). This CDR3 has 13 residues. CDR3 DNA sequence: TGTGCCTGGAGGGGACTAGCGGGAGGTGAGCAGTTCTTC. It is translated as CAWRGLAGGEQFF.

The CDR3 spells CATSVSDRDQPQHF. DNA for the CDR3: TGTGCCACCAGTGTATCGGACAGAGATCAGCCCCAGCATTTT. V is TRBV24-1 and J is TRBJ1-5, with D maybe TRBD1 (6 bases). The CDR3 contains 14 residues. The ends were cut back, 5 bases at V and 5 bases at J, with 12 bases in the middle. Germline loops: CDR1 KGHDR, CDR2 SFDVKD.

This clone was counted between two and nine times. V gene TRBV29-1 combines with J gene TRBJ1-2, with D possibly matching TRBD1 (5 bases). This CDR3 comprises 12 residues. Germline CDR1 and CDR2: SQVTM and ANQGSEA. The ends were cut back, 2 bases at V and 7 bases at J, with 11 bases in the middle. CDR3 DNA sequence: TGCAGCGTTGAACAGGGAGGACGTGGCTACACCTTC. It yields the protein CSVEQGGRGYTF. The complete variable domain, with remaining parts taken from reference TRBV29-1 and TRBJ1-2, reads SAVISQKPSRDICQRGTSLTIQCQVDSQVTMMFWYRQQPGQSLTLIATANQGSEATYESGFVIDKFPISRPNLTFSTLTVSNMSPEDSSIYLCSVEQGGRGYTFGSGTRLTVV.

J is TRBJ2-4 and V is TRBV19; D not resolved. The CDR3 length is 13 residues. V shed 4 bases and J shed 7 bases, with 11 bases lying between them. Germline values: CDR1 LNHDA, CDR2 SQIVND (reference sequence). The CDR3 sequence is CASSTQAPNIQYF. CDR3 bases: TGTGCCAGTAGTACCCAGGCTCCCAACATTCAGTACTTC.

V and J are TRBV18 and TRBJ1-2; D not resolved. CDR3 length: 17 amino acids. Germline V lookup: CDR1 KGHSH, CDR2 LQKENI. The ends were cut back, 0 bases at V and 5 bases at J, with 19 bases in the middle. CDR3 protein: CASSPPRRGKSEYGYTF. The DNA for the CDR3 is TGTGCCAGCTCACCACCGCGACGCGGGAAATCGGAGTATGGCTACACCTTC.

This clone has just one count. The rearrangement joins TRBV2 to TRBJ1-2; weak D call: TRBD1 (5 bases). The CDR3 is 13 amino acids. Germline V gives CDR1 SNHLY, CDR2 FYNNEI. The V gene lost 2 bases and the J gene lost 3 bases, with 7 bases spanning the gap. CDR3 nucleotide sequence: TGTGCCAGCAGTGAACAGGGTGACTATGGCTACACCTTC. Protein: CASSEQGDYGYTF. The variable domain in full, with the rest retrieved from reference TRBV2 and TRBJ1-2, is EPEVTQTPSHQVTQMGQEVILRCVPISNHLYFYWYRQILGQKVEFLVSFYNNEISEKSEIFDDQFSVERPDGSNFTLKIRSTKLEDSAMYFCASSEQGDYGYTFGSGTRLTVV.

This clone was seen a single time. The CDR3 loop is CRSDRDTEAFF. CDR3 nucleotide sequence: TGCAGATCGGACAGGGACACTGAAGCTTTCTTT. This chain connects TRBV20-1 to TRBJ1-1; 8 nucleotides align to TRBD1. The CDR3 covers 11 residues. The V gene's germline CDR1 is DFQATT and CDR2 SNEGSKA (reference sequence).

The chain couples TRBV2 to TRBJ1-1, with TRBD1 identical over 7 bases. Trimming at V came to 6 bases and at J to 6 bases, leaving 7 bases not matched to a gene. This CDR3 has 13 residues. Germline CDR1 SNHLY, CDR2 FYNNEI. CDR3 DNA: TGTGCCAGCAGCACTAACAGGGGCTCTGAAGCTTTCTTT. Translating it yields CASSTNRGSEAFF.

The chain combines TRBV10-3 with TRBJ2-1; 8 bases line up with TRBD2. Germline CDR1 is ENHRY and CDR2 is SYGVKD. V was pared by 3 bases and J by 4 bases, with 8 bases of the junction left unmatched. The CDR3 is 16 amino acids. This chain's CDR3 is CAISDSGGAGYNEQFF. The CDR3 bases are TGTGCCATCAGTGACTCCGGGGGGGCCGGTTACAATGAGCAGTTCTTC.

The chain couples TRBV30 to TRBJ2-7; the match to TRBD2 covers 10 bases. J gave up 7 bases and V 2 bases, and 8 bases lay outside the gene matches. This CDR3 comprises 14 residues. Germline V gene data show CDR1 as GTSNPN and CDR2 as SVGIG (reference sequence). CDR3 sequence: CAWSLAGDLREQYF. In nucleotides, the CDR3 is TGTGCCTGGAGTCTAGCGGGAGACTTGAGAGAGCAGTACTTC. The entire variable domain, with the rest obtained from reference TRBV30 and TRBJ2-7, is as follows: SQTIHQWPATLVQPVGSPLSLECTVEGTSNPNLYWYRQAAGRGLQLLFYSVGIGQISSEVPQNLSASRPQDRQFILSSKKLLLSDSGFYLCAWSLAGDLREQYFGPGTRLTVT.

J is TRBJ2-1 and V is TRBV19; 8 bases match TRBD2. The CDR3 totals 14 residues. The trim removed 6 bases at V and 7 bases at J, leaving 8 bases unmatched. Germline CDR1 LNHDA, CDR2 SQIVND (reference sequence). The CDR3 bases are TGTGCCAGTAGGAGAAGCGGGAGTAGTAATGAGCAGTTCTTC. Translated: CASRRSGSSNEQFF.

The chain employs TRBV29-1 and TRBJ2-1; 8 bases are shared with TRBD2. Unmatched junction bases numbered 11, after V lost 7 bases and J lost 6 bases. The CDR3 length is 14 residues. The germline gives CDR1 SQVTM, CDR2 ANQGSEA. The CDR3 spells CSALLADLFNEQFF. The CDR3 bases are TGCAGCGCCCTACTAGCGGACCTATTCAATGAGCAGTTCTTC.

The gene calls are TRBV9 and TRBJ2-7, with 10 bases fitting TRBD2. Trimming at V came to 0 bases and at J to 3 bases, leaving 9 bases not matched to a gene. The CDR3 loop spans 17 amino acids. Germline V lookup: CDR1 SGDLS, CDR2 YYNGEE. The CDR3 sequence: CASSVGDGLAALYEQYF. The CDR3 region has the DNA TGTGCCAGCAGCGTAGGAGACGGACTAGCGGCCCTCTACGAGCAGTACTTC.

The rearrangement links TRBV5-1 to TRBJ2-7, with 7 positions matching TRBD1. The CDR3 is 15 residues long. The V and J ends lost 4 bases and 1 base, in that order; junction bases with no gene match: 8. Per germline, CDR1 SGHRS and CDR2 YFSETQ. The DNA of the CDR3 is TGCGCCAGCAGCGGCTTGAGGGGGCCGTCCTACGAGCAGTACTTC. The encoded protein is CASSGLRGPSYEQYF.

J is TRBJ1-2 and V is TRBV7-2; tentative D call: TRBD1 (6 bases). V dropped 0 bases and J dropped 8 bases, with 19 bases sitting between them. This CDR3 region has 16 residues. Germline V gene data show CDR1 as SGHTA and CDR2 as FQGNSA. The CDR3 DNA sequence: TGTGCCAGCAGCTTAGCCCGGACAGCAAACACGGGGGGCTACACCTTC. Its protein is CASSLARTANTGGYTF.

This clone occurred once. The J gene is TRBJ2-7, the V gene TRBV6-5; possibly TRBD2 for D (7 bases). This CDR3 contains 15 residues. Trimming pared 5 bases from V and 1 base from J, leaving 15 bases between. The germline gives CDR1 MNHEY, CDR2 SVGAGI. CDR3 nucleotides: TGTGCCAGCAGTCTAGGGGGGGGCGCTTCCTACGAGCAGTACTTC. Protein: CASSLGGGASYEQYF.

V is TRBV5-4 and J is TRBJ1-2; D is unresolved. Germline V gene sequence: CDR1 SGHNT, CDR2 YYREEE (reference sequence). The CDR3 has 13 amino acids. Between the trimmed V and J ends, which lost 0 bases and 7 bases, there was a span of 10 bases. CDR3: CASSLEQASGYTF. The CDR3 nucleotides are TGTGCCAGCAGCTTGGAGCAGGCGAGTGGCTACACCTTC.

The J gene is TRBJ2-2, the V gene TRBV2; no definite D call. The CDR3 consists of 13 residues. V was shortened by 2 bases and J by 5 bases, with 6 bases between the two germline ends. The germline CDR1 and CDR2 sequences are SNHLY and FYNNEI. This CDR3 reads CASSELSTGELFF. Here the CDR3 DNA reads TGTGCCAGCAGTGAACTGTCTACCGGGGAGCTGTTTTTT. Filled out from reference TRBV2 and TRBJ2-2, the complete variable domain reads EPEVTQTPSHQVTQMGQEVILRCVPISNHLYFYWYRQILGQKVEFLVSFYNNEISEKSEIFDDQFSVERPDGSNFTLKIRSTKLEDSAMYFCASSELSTGELFFGEGSRLTVL.

The rearrangement uses TRBV4-1 and TRBJ1-1; maybe TRBD1 (6 bases). The CDR3 length is 15 residues. Trimming cost V 7 bases and J 4 bases, with 19 bases left between them. In germline, CDR1 is MGHRA, CDR2 YSYEKL. CDR3 in DNA: TGCGCCAGCACCTTAAACCGACGAGGGGGCACTGAAGCTTTCTTT. Protein sequence: CASTLNRRGGTEAFF.